These 21 T cell receptor beta chains were sequenced from one sample in a study of cytomegalovirus exposure and HLA in healthy donors. Here immunoSEQ multiplex PCR was the method, and the copy in TCRdb shows in-frame clones only, minus some. The sample carries 150,000 to 200,000 clones, 84% recorded once. The sample taken for sequencing was PBMCs. Receptor source: a man younger than 30 in good health and CMV-seropositive.

The chain couples TRBV6-5 to TRBJ2-3; 7 nucleotides align to TRBD2. V shed 2 bases and J 8 bases; nucleotides not matched to a gene: 13. Germline CDR1 and CDR2: MNHEY and SVGAGI. The CDR3 has 16 amino acids. The CDR3 DNA follows: TGTGCCAGCAGTTACGGGACTACCAACCTACCGGGTACGCAGTATTTT. Translating it yields CASSYGTTNLPGTQYF.

The rearrangement links TRBV19 to TRBJ1-1; 8 bases agree with TRBD1. This CDR3 is 14 amino acids long. V trimming: 5 bases; J trimming: 1 base; junction bases outside the gene matches: 3. In germline, CDR1 is LNHDA, CDR2 SQIVND (reference sequence). The CDR3 here is CASSDRGGNTEAFF. The CDR3, as DNA: TGTGCCAGTAGTGACAGGGGAGGGAACACTGAAGCTTTCTTT.

This rearrangement joins TRBV25-1 to TRBJ1-1; D perhaps matches TRBD1 (5 bases). CDR1 MGHDK and CDR2 SYGVNS come from the germline V gene. V was pared by 1 base and J by 1 base, with 13 bases between. The CDR3 sequence is 16 residues long. The CDR3 DNA reads TGTGCCAGCAGTGAATTAGTCCCAGGGCGGAACACTGAAGCTTTCTTT. Amino acid sequence: CASSELVPGRNTEAFF.

The chain recombines TRBV6-5 with TRBJ2-2; 8 positions match TRBD2. This CDR3 region has 16 residues. Per germline, CDR1 MNHEY and CDR2 SVGAGI. V shed 0 bases, J shed 5 bases, and the junction held 5 bases outside the gene matches. CDR3 region: CASSYSTGGPTGELFF. The CDR3 DNA is TGTGCCAGCAGTTACTCGACGGGAGGGCCGACCGGGGAGCTGTTTTTT.

The chain couples TRBV12-1 to TRBJ2-6; the table's TRBD1 call for D was not verified on the DNA. TRBV12-1 is listed as a pseudogene. The CDR3 is 21 amino acids. The CDR3 is CASSFKSQVLQGASGANVLTF. CDR3 coding DNA: TGTGCCAGCAGCTTTAAAAGTCAAGTCTTACAGGGGGCTTCTGGGGCCAACGTCCTGACTTTC.

This clone occurred once. V gene TRBV30 combines with J gene TRBJ2-1; D not resolved. CDR1 and CDR2 from the germline V gene are GTSNPN and SVGIG (reference sequence). There are 12 residues in the CDR3. Trimming shortened V by 1 base and J by 7 bases, and 8 bases separated the two germline ends. CDR3 DNA sequence: TGTGCCTGGAGTGGACTCCTAAATGAGCAGTTCTTC. This sequence encodes CAWSGLLNEQFF.

V and J are TRBV2 and TRBJ2-7, with D maybe TRBD1 (6 bases). There are 13 residues in the CDR3. The germline gives CDR1 SNHLY, CDR2 FYNNEI. The germline V and J ends were trimmed by 6 bases and 6 bases, with 15 bases remaining between them. The CDR3 reads CASRERTASEQYF. The CDR3 nucleotides are TGTGCCAGCAGGGAAAGGACAGCCTCCGAGCAGTACTTC.

The chain uses TRBV10-3 and TRBJ1-4; a weak D match, TRBD1 (5 bases). The germline V gene encodes CDR1 ENHRY and CDR2 SYGVKD. There are 16 residues in the CDR3. The V end was cut by 0 bases, the J end by 7 bases, with 15 bases between. This CDR3 reads CAISESGHQRGEKLFF. The DNA for the CDR3 is TGTGCCATCAGTGAGTCCGGACATCAAAGGGGTGAAAAACTGTTTTTT.

The gene calls are TRBV9 and TRBJ1-1; 7 bases match TRBD1. Trimming cost V 4 bases and J 1 base; bases outside gene matches: 7. Germline V gene sequence: CDR1 SGDLS, CDR2 YYNGEE. The CDR3 is made up of 15 amino acids. The CDR3 spells CASSPTGTANTEAFF. As DNA, the CDR3 is TGTGCCAGCAGCCCGACCGGGACAGCGAACACTGAAGCTTTCTTT. The full variable domain, completed using reference TRBV9 and TRBJ1-1, is DSGVTQTPKHLITATGQRVTLRCSPRSGDLSVYWYQQSLDQGLQFLIQYYNGEERAKGNILERFSAQQFPDLHSELNLSSLELGDSALYFCASSPTGTANTEAFFGQGTRLTVV.

V usage is TRBV27 and J usage is TRBJ2-1; TRBD2 agrees at 9 bases. CDR3 size: 17 residues. Germline CDR1 reads MNHEY; CDR2 reads SMNVEV (reference sequence). The J segment lost 6 bases and the V segment lost 4 bases, leaving 13 bases of the junction unmatched. The CDR3: CASSSISGRQVRNEQFF. DNA of the CDR3: TGTGCCAGCAGTTCAATTAGCGGGAGACAGGTCCGCAATGAGCAGTTCTTC.

This chain joins TRBV19 and TRBJ2-7, with 11 bases fitting TRBD2. J gave up 5 bases and V 4 bases, and 13 bases lay outside the gene matches. This CDR3 spans 17 amino acids. In germline, CDR1 is LNHDA, CDR2 SQIVND (reference sequence). CDR3 nucleotide sequence: TGTGCCAGTAGTAATCCTCCCAAGACTAGCGGGATCCACGAGCAGTACTTC. Its protein is CASSNPPKTSGIHEQYF.

This chain uses TRBV6-5 with TRBJ2-3; TRBD2 aligns across 9 bases. Germline CDR1 and CDR2: MNHEY and SVGAGI. The CDR3 totals 11 residues. The junction had 3 bases not matched to a gene; V was cut back by 11 bases and J by 6 bases. DNA for the CDR3: TGTGCCTGCGGGAGGGGGGATACGCAGTATTTT. This sequence encodes CACGRGDTQYF.

This chain connects TRBV5-4 to TRBJ2-7; 12 positions agree with TRBD2. The CDR3 extends over 16 amino acids. Germline CDR1 and CDR2: SGHNT and YYREEE (reference sequence). The V gene end was trimmed by 0 bases and the J gene end by 7 bases; junction bases not matched to a gene: 8. The CDR3 is CASSLGLAGGRSEQYF. Written as DNA, the CDR3 is TGTGCCAGCAGCTTGGGGCTAGCGGGAGGGCGGAGTGAGCAGTACTTC.

In this sample, this clone turned up once. V usage is TRBV20-1 and J usage is TRBJ2-5; D is unresolved. Trimming stripped 0 bases from V and 8 bases from J, with 7 bases between. This CDR3 has 11 residues. Per germline, CDR1 DFQATT and CDR2 SNEGSKA (reference sequence). The CDR3 nucleotides read TGCAGTGCTAGAGATCGGTTAACCCAGTACTTC. This encodes CSARDRLTQYF.

J is TRBJ2-7 and V is TRBV28; 7 bases align to TRBD1. V trimming: 4 bases; J trimming: 3 bases; junction bases outside the gene matches: 6. Germline V CDR1 and CDR2: MDHEN, SYDVKM. CDR3 size: 14 residues. DNA of the CDR3: TGTGCCAGCAGTTGGCCAGGGGGTTTCTACGAGCAGTACTTC. Translation gives CASSWPGGFYEQYF.

This chain joins TRBV5-1 and TRBJ1-1; D is unclear. The CDR3 is 15 residues long. The V end was cut by 0 bases, the J end by 0 bases, with 9 bases between. Germline values: CDR1 SGHRS, CDR2 YFSETQ. In nucleotides, the CDR3 is TGCGCCAGCAGCTTGGCCGGGGTAATGAACACTGAAGCTTTCTTT. Residues: CASSLAGVMNTEAFF. Full variable domain (remainder filled in from reference TRBV5-1 and TRBJ1-1): KAGVTQTPRYLIKTRGQQVTLSCSPISGHRSVSWYQQTPGQGLQFLFEYFSETQRNKGNFPGRFSGRQFSNSRSEMNVSTLELGDSALYLCASSLAGVMNTEAFFGQGTRLTVV.

V is TRBV30 and J is TRBJ2-4; 7 bases are a match to TRBD2. The CDR3 has 13 residues. From germline, CDR1 is GTSNPN and CDR2 SVGIG (reference sequence). Trimming took 0 bases from V and 8 from J; bases not matched to a gene: 4. In DNA form, the CDR3 reads TGTGCCTGGAGTGTTGTTCGGGGGGACATTCAGTACTTC. This sequence encodes CAWSVVRGDIQYF.

The chain recombines TRBV11-2 with TRBJ1-4; D might be TRBD1 (6 bases). CDR1 and CDR2 from the germline V gene are SGHAT and FQNNGV. Trimming took 6 bases from V and 4 from J, leaving 15 bases between them. This CDR3 has 15 residues. CDR3 nucleotide sequence: TGTGCCAGCAGTGACCCCCGGGACATTAATGAAAAACTGTTTTTT. It translates to CASSDPRDINEKLFF.

The chain joins TRBV25-1 to TRBJ2-5; 8 bases match TRBD1. CDR1 and CDR2 from the germline V gene are MGHDK and SYGVNS. V lost 6 bases to trimming and J lost 6 bases; unmatched junction nucleotides: 12. The CDR3 spans 15 residues. CDR3 region: CASRETGAAVKTQYF. In DNA, the CDR3 is TGTGCCAGCAGGGAGACAGGGGCCGCAGTAAAGACCCAGTACTTC.

The rearrangement joins TRBV23-1 to TRBJ1-2; 8 bases agree with TRBD1. TRBV23-1 is sorted into the ORF group, with uncertain function. The CDR3 is 15 amino acids. V lost 3 bases to trimming and J lost 2 bases; unmatched junction nucleotides: 5. This chain's CDR3 is CASSHPRQGNYGYTF. The CDR3 DNA sequence: TGCGCCAGCAGTCATCCCCGACAGGGGAACTATGGCTACACCTTC.

J is TRBJ2-7 and V is TRBV30, with a possible D match to TRBD2 (6 bases). Germline V CDR1 and CDR2: GTSNPN, SVGIG (reference sequence). V was shortened by 0 bases and J by 6 bases, with 24 bases between the two germline ends. The CDR3 is made up of 17 amino acids. CDR3 in amino acids: CAWSVRVIRERAGEQYF. The CDR3 DNA reads TGTGCCTGGAGTGTACGGGTGATCCGGGAGAGGGCCGGCGAGCAGTACTTC.